Listed below are T cell receptor beta chains from one sample, sequenced in a study of blood T cells in healthy people across ages. TCRdb itself ran the 5' RACE reads through MiXCR, one entry per CDR3 protein. The table shows hundreds of thousands of distinct CDR3 sequences, with about 43% occurring only once. The sample taken for sequencing was blood. The receptors stem from a man older than 75 in good health. CDR3s include the opening cysteine and the closing phenylalanine or tryptophan. Fields, in order: clone size, J gene, D gene, V gene, CDR3 protein, CDR3 DNA. The D gene is left open where the match is weak. Clone size is shown for a subset of rows, as once, few, many or a class of expanded clone.

. | TRBJ1-2 | . | TRBV20-1 | CSARESLDGYGYTF | TGCAGTGCTAGAGAGAGCTTAGACGGGTATGGCTACACCTTC
. | TRBJ2-3 | . | TRBV29-1 | CSVDDLDRGQYF | TGCAGCGTAGACGACCTGGATCGTGGGCAGTATTTT
few | TRBJ2-1 | TRBD2 | TRBV6-1 | CASSLGTSGGQFF | TGTGCCAGCAGTCTAGGGACTAGCGGAGGGCAGTTCTTC
. | TRBJ2-5 | . | TRBV21-1 | CASSDTRDLPQETQYF | TGTGCCAGCAGCGACACCCGGGACCTACCTCAAGAGACCCAGTACTTC
. | TRBJ2-1 | . | TRBV21-1 | CASSNGRGCSYNEQFF | TGTGCCAGCAGCAACGGCAGGGGGTGCTCCTACAATGAGCAGTTCTTC
. | TRBJ2-5 | TRBD2 | TRBV30 | CAWSFPGLAEETQYF | TGTGCCTGGTCGTTCCCGGGACTAGCGGAAGAGACCCAGTACTTC
many | TRBJ2-5 | TRBD2 | TRBV4-2 | CASSPAHLAGETQYF | TGTGCCAGCAGCCCCGCTCATCTAGCGGGAGAGACCCAGTACTTC
few | TRBJ2-7 | TRBD2 | TRBV7-2 | CASSATSGGYEQYF | TGTGCCAGCAGCGCGACTAGCGGGGGCTACGAGCAGTACTTC
few | TRBJ1-6 | . | TRBV3-1 | CASRDRFSPLHF | TGTGCCAGCAGAGACAGGTTCTCACCCCTCCACTTT
. | TRBJ2-1 | TRBD2 | TRBV6-2/TRBV6-3 | CASSSLAGPPKFF | TGTGCCAGCAGTTCTTTAGCGGGGCCCCCAAAGTTCTTC
few | TRBJ2-1 | TRBD1 | TRBV29-1 | CSVGTGVLRGNEQFF | TGCAGCGTTGGGACAGGGGTCTTACGGGGCAATGAGCAGTTCTTC